The sequence of this TCR beta chain was determined in a study of shared clonotypes between healthy human individuals. Study results and caveats: Clonotype sharing across a few donors was observed for 4.5% to 6.5% of naive CD4 clonotypes. Rarefaction revealed incomplete sorted-subset sequencing despite large depth. Non-shared clonotypes had lower generation probabilities than clonotypes shared by all four sorted-subset donors.

Only in-frame clones appear in the TCRdb table, and some are missing; sequencing was by immunoSEQ multiplex PCR. Altogether hundreds of thousands of clones are present, approximately 96% being singletons, with the ten largest covering about 0.12%. CD8 cells classed as naive were CD45RO-negative and positively selected for CCR7, excluding terminally differentiated effector memory CD45RA+ cells. Only Caucasian adults living in Nashville, Tennessee served as donors. The sample holds one count of this clone. Antigen specificity is unknown. Per the germline V gene, CDR1 is MNHNS and CDR2 is SASEGT. The CDR3 covers 15 residues. The ends lost 4 bases at V and 2 bases at J; junction bases unmatched: 5.

The J gene is TRBJ2-7, the V gene TRBV6-1, with 10 bases matching TRBD2. The sequence was obtained from a woman aged 30 to 39 in good health. The sequencing input was naive CD8+ T cells sorted from blood. CDR3 residues: CASSASSGRAYEQYF. CDR3 sequence (DNA): TGTGCCAGCAGTGCCTCTAGCGGGAGAGCCTACGAGCAGTACTTC.